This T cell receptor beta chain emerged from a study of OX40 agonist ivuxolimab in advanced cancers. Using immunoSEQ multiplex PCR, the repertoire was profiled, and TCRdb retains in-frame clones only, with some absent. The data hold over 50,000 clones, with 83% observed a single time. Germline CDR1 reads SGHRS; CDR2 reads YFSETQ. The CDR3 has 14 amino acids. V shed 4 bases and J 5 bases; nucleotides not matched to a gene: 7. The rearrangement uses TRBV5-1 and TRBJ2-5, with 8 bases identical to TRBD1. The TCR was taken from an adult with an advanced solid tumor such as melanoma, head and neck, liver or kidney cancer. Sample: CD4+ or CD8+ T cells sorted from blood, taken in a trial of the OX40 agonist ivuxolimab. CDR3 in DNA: TGCGCCAGCAGCCTTCAGGGGGCGGCGGAGACCCAGTACTTC. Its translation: CASSLQGAAETQYF.